These 28 T cell receptor beta chains share one sample of origin, sequenced in a study of human T cells and chemical hapten exposure (TCRdb year 2021). Library method: RACE. The instrument was a NextSeq 500. Clones were called with MiXCR by TCRdb after fastp trimmed the public reads at Q25, and only in-frame beta chains were retained. Each CDR3 protein appears once, grouped with its most common genes and DNA. The sample has 150,000 to 200,000 distinct CDR3 sequences on record, nearly 30% of them singletons. Roughly 3% of the sample is held by the ten biggest clonotypes. Interpreted using the paper, the time point label stands for: pre-sensitization, week 0. The sample's treatment or condition label, in plain terms: therapeutic diphenylcyclopropenone sensitization with weekly scalp DPC. Here the sequenced sample was whole blood, taken in connection with sensitization to the hapten diphenylcyclopropenone (DPC). The origin of the receptors is a woman aged 30 to 39 with alopecia areata. Some clones in this sample may be carry-over from other donors' samples.

This clonotype was counted between two and nine times. CDR3 coding DNA: TGCGCCAGCAGCGGTGATAGCACTGAAGCTTTCTTT. As protein: CASSGDSTEAFF. The genes are TRBV5-1 and TRBJ1-1; D is ambiguous. Germline CDR1 is SGHRS and CDR2 is YFSETQ. V lost 4 bases and J lost 4, with 8 bases in between. This CDR3 has 12 residues.

This clonotype has just a few counts. This chain links TRBV20-1 with TRBJ2-5, with D maybe TRBD2 (7 bases). V shed 4 bases and J shed 7 bases, with 28 bases lying between them. CDR1 DFQATT and CDR2 SNEGSKA come from the germline V gene (reference sequence). The CDR3 totals 17 residues. Here the CDR3 reads CSATARGLAAPLGTQYF. CDR3 bases: TGCAGTGCTACCGCCCGGGGGCTAGCGGCCCCCTTGGGGACCCAGTACTTC.

This clonotype was counted many times. The chain has TRBV28 and TRBJ2-7; tentative D call: TRBD2 (6 bases). Per germline, CDR1 MDHEN and CDR2 SYDVKM. Trimming left V 5 bases short and J 3 bases short, with 14 bases between. The CDR3 is 14 residues long. The chain's CDR3 is CASSPGTLNYEQYF. The CDR3 DNA follows: TGTGCCAGCAGTCCCGGGACTCTAAACTACGAGCAGTACTTC.

Points on this clonotype: This sequence may be a read error, since a much larger clone differs from it by one base. The chain carries TRBV20-1 and TRBJ2-7; tentatively, D is TRBD1 (7 bases). With 6 bases removed from V and 0 bases from J, the gap between germline ends came to 18 bases. Germline CDR1 reads DFQATT; CDR2 reads SNEGSKA (reference sequence). The CDR3 has 15 amino acids. CDR3 protein: CSAVARGDPSYEQYF. The CDR3 region has the DNA TGCAGTGCGGTGGCCAGGGGGGATCCCTCCTACGAGCAGTACTTC.

The chain joins TRBV25-1 to TRBJ2-7; D not certain. Trimming removed 2 bases at V and 2 bases at J, with 10 bases between. The CDR3 has 14 residues. Germline V gene data show CDR1 as MGHDK and CDR2 as SYGVNS. CDR3 DNA: TGTGCCAGCAGTGAACAGGACGTTGCCTACGAGCAGTACTTC. Its protein is CASSEQDVAYEQYF.

The chain combines TRBV11-2 with TRBJ2-1; possible D gene TRBD2, 5 bases. The germline CDR1 and CDR2 sequences are SGHAT and FQNNGV. V lost 0 bases and J 4 bases, leaving 13 bases between the germline ends. This CDR3 region has 16 residues. CDR3 protein: CASSLEGTGRYNEQFF. Here the CDR3 DNA reads TGTGCCAGCAGCTTAGAGGGAACGGGAAGATACAATGAGCAGTTCTTC.

This sequence joins TRBV29-1 and TRBJ2-3, with TRBD1 matching over 9 bases. The germline CDR1 and CDR2 sequences are SQVTM and ANQGSEA. J lost 3 bases, V lost 6 bases, and 7 bases had no gene match. The CDR3 runs to 14 residues. CDR3: CSVTQGASTDTQYF. The CDR3 DNA follows: TGCAGCGTCACACAGGGGGCGAGTACAGATACGCAGTATTTT.

The chain recombines TRBV28 with TRBJ2-3, with D possibly TRBD2 on 6 matching bases. Germline assignment: CDR1 MDHEN and CDR2 SYDVKM. The CDR3 extends over 15 amino acids. Trimming stripped 7 bases from V and 4 bases from J, with 18 bases between. The CDR3 loop is CASKRYGTGADTQYF. The CDR3 DNA reads TGTGCCAGCAAACGATATGGAACGGGGGCAGATACGCAGTATTTT.

This clonotype was observed a few times. The chain couples TRBV4-2 to TRBJ1-6; D may be TRBD1 (5 bases). CDR3 length equals 15 residues. Germline V lookup: CDR1 LGHNA, CDR2 YNFKEQ. Trimming took 1 base from V and 7 from J, leaving 11 bases between them. DNA for the CDR3: TGTGCCAGCAGCCAAGGCAGGGACGGGAATTCACCCCTCCACTTT. Its translation: CASSQGRDGNSPLHF.

V usage is TRBV12-3 or TRBV12-4 and J usage is TRBJ1-2; 7 positions match TRBD1. The CDR3 spans 14 residues. After removal of 5 bases from V and 4 bases from J, the junction contained 7 bases not matched to a gene. The CDR3: CASSPMGQSYGYTF. The CDR3 coding sequence is TGTGCCAGCAGTCCCATGGGACAGAGCTATGGCTACACCTTC.

This clonotype was picked up a small number of times. The chain combines TRBV3-1 with TRBJ1-1; D not resolved. Trimming pared 0 bases from V and 5 bases from J, leaving 13 bases between. Germline V gene lookup returns CDR1 LGHDT and CDR2 YNNKEL (reference sequence). This CDR3 is 15 amino acids long. The CDR3 is CASSQDRGRGTEAFF. CDR3 DNA: TGTGCCAGCAGCCAAGATCGTGGAAGAGGTACTGAAGCTTTCTTT.

The chain uses TRBV10-3 and TRBJ2-7; TRBD1 aligns across 7 bases. The CDR3 is made up of 15 amino acids. Germline V lookup: CDR1 ENHRY, CDR2 SYGVKD. Germline trimming cut 6 bases from V and 5 bases from J; bases unmatched to any gene: 13. CDR3 coding DNA: TGTGCCATCAGCGCCCCCGCTAGGGGGCTCGACGAGCAGTACTTC. This sequence encodes CAISAPARGLDEQYF.

This clonotype turned up a few times. The V and J genes are TRBV20-1 and TRBJ2-3; D is perhaps TRBD1 (6 bases). CDR1 is DFQATT and CDR2 is SNEGSKA in the germline V gene (reference sequence). CDR3 size: 18 residues. The V gene lost 3 bases and the J gene lost 0 bases, with 22 bases spanning the gap. The CDR3 spells CSARSYRAALASTDTQYF. The CDR3, as DNA: TGCAGTGCTAGGTCGTACAGGGCCGCCTTAGCTAGCACAGATACGCAGTATTTT.

V gene TRBV9 combines with J gene TRBJ2-1; D remains unclear. The CDR3 extends over 16 amino acids. Germline CDR1 reads SGDLS; CDR2 reads YYNGEE. Between the trimmed V and J ends, which lost 2 bases and 5 bases, there was a span of 17 bases. CDR3 loop: CASSVVSGSGNNEQFF. In DNA form, the CDR3 reads TGTGCCAGCAGCGTTGTCTCCGGTTCGGGCAACAATGAGCAGTTCTTC.

J is TRBJ2-1 and V is TRBV29-1, with D maybe TRBD2 (5 bases). The CDR3 spans 14 residues. V was shortened by 4 bases and J by 0 bases, with 10 bases between the two germline ends. The germline CDR1 and CDR2 sequences are SQVTM and ANQGSEA. CDR3 sequence (DNA): TGCAGCGTTGGGATGGGGAGCTCCTACAATGAGCAGTTCTTC. Amino acids: CSVGMGSSYNEQFF.

CDR3 in DNA: TGCGCCAGCAGCCAAGGGGACAGGGAGTCAGGTGAGCAGTTCTTC. The encoded protein is CASSQGDRESGEQFF. This rearrangement joins TRBV4-1 to TRBJ2-1, with 9 bases matching TRBD1. The V segment lost 1 base and the J segment 9 bases; nucleotides outside the gene matches: 7. This CDR3 contains 15 residues. CDR1 and CDR2 (germline): MGHRA, YSYEKL.

This clonotype was recorded a few times. The chain has TRBV5-4 and TRBJ2-5, with 10 bases aligning to TRBD1. Germline assignment: CDR1 SGHNT and CDR2 YYREEE (reference sequence). The CDR3 totals 12 residues. Losses at the gene ends were 9 bases for V and 4 bases for J; bases not matched to a gene: 3. As DNA, the CDR3 is TGTGCCACCAGGACAGGGGGAGAGACCCAGTACTTC. Protein product: CATRTGGETQYF.

V and J are TRBV3-1 and TRBJ1-6; no firm D call. CDR1 and CDR2 (germline): LGHDT, YNNKEL (reference sequence). CDR3 length equals 14 residues. Trimming removed 1 base at V and 4 bases at J, with 5 bases between. The CDR3 reads CASSQGGYNSPLHF. The CDR3 nucleotides read TGTGCCAGCAGCCAAGGAGGGTATAATTCACCCCTCCACTTT.

This sequence joins TRBV20-1 and TRBJ1-5; the D gene is possibly TRBD1 (5 bases). The CDR3 is 13 amino acids. Germline V gene sequence: CDR1 DFQATT, CDR2 SNEGSKA (reference sequence). The ends were cut back, 2 bases at V and 9 bases at J, with 14 bases in the middle. The CDR3 region is CSARPGLSSPQHF. CDR3 sequence (DNA): TGCAGTGCTAGACCGGGACTCTCTTCGCCCCAGCATTTT.

The chain joins TRBV6-2 or TRBV6-3 to TRBJ2-2; 7 bases line up with TRBD1. This CDR3 has 16 amino acids. The germline V gene encodes CDR1 MNHEY and CDR2 SVGEGT. V trimming: 6 bases; J trimming: 6 bases; junction bases outside the gene matches: 13. This chain's CDR3 is CASSPARGLGAGELFF. CDR3 DNA: TGTGCCAGCAGCCCCGCGAGGGGGCTGGGTGCCGGGGAGCTGTTTTTT.

The chain links TRBV7-2 to TRBJ2-3; TRBD2 agrees at 8 bases. The CDR3 runs 13 residues. With 7 bases clipped from V and 3 bases from J, the junction kept 3 bases outside the gene matches. Germline values: CDR1 SGHTA, CDR2 FQGNSA. CDR3 nucleotide sequence: TGTGCCAGCAAGACGGGGGGGACAGATACGCAGTATTTT. Encoded protein: CASKTGGTDTQYF.

This clonotype showed up just a few times. The V and J genes are TRBV7-9 and TRBJ2-7; no reliable D call. Germline CDR1 SEHNR, CDR2 FQNEAQ (reference sequence). The V end lost 5 bases, the J end lost 2 bases, and 7 bases lay between the germline ends. The length of the CDR3 is 12 residues. The CDR3 reads CASSRSAYEQYF. The CDR3 DNA follows: TGTGCCAGCAGCCGATCCGCCTACGAGCAGTACTTC.

The chain combines TRBV6-2 or TRBV6-3 with TRBJ2-2, with D tentatively TRBD2 (5 bases). The germline V and J ends were trimmed by 5 bases and 5 bases, with 9 bases remaining between them. The V gene's germline CDR1 is MNHEY and CDR2 SVGEGT. CDR3 length equals 13 residues. CDR3 region: CASSQGLTGELFF. The CDR3 nucleotides read TGTGCCAGCAGTCAAGGACTTACCGGGGAGCTGTTTTTT.

This clonotype has at least ten counts. The chain combines TRBV29-1 with TRBJ2-7; tentatively, D is TRBD2 (6 bases). The ends were cut back, 5 bases at V and 2 bases at J, with 16 bases in the middle. This CDR3 spans 14 amino acids. Germline V gives CDR1 SQVTM, CDR2 ANQGSEA. CDR3 residues: CSVREGTSAYEQYF. The CDR3 DNA reads as TGCAGCGTTAGAGAAGGGACTTCAGCCTACGAGCAGTACTTC.

The chain combines TRBV20-1 with TRBJ2-1; 10 nucleotides match TRBD1. The CDR3 is 16 residues long. V lost 1 base and J lost 5; bases outside the gene matches: 8. Germline CDR1 is DFQATT and CDR2 is SNEGSKA (reference sequence). CDR3 nucleotides: TGCAGTGCTAGAGCCTGGGACAGGGGATCTAACAATGAGCAGTTCTTC. Translating gives CSARAWDRGSNNEQFF.

The chain uses TRBV7-2 and TRBJ1-5; D perhaps matches TRBD1 (5 bases). Germline CDR1 is SGHTA and CDR2 is FQGNSA. The CDR3 sequence is 15 residues long. V lost 1 base and J 7 bases, leaving 14 bases between the germline ends. The CDR3 DNA follows: TGTGCCAGCAGCTTAGAGGCAGGGCGGGACCAGCCCCAGCATTTT. Translated: CASSLEAGRDQPQHF.

This clonotype was counted between two and nine times. J is TRBJ2-3 and V is TRBV12-3 or TRBV12-4; TRBD2 aligns across 7 bases. The CDR3 has 15 residues. J gave up 7 bases and V 6 bases, and 13 bases lay outside the gene matches. CDR3 residues: CASRRAGREGNTQYF. The DNA of the CDR3 is TGTGCCAGCAGACGTGCAGGGAGGGAAGGGAATACGCAGTATTTT.

V is TRBV20-1 and J is TRBJ2-1, with 10 bases lining up with TRBD2. V lost 6 bases and J lost 12; bases outside the gene matches: 11. Germline V gene data show CDR1 as DFQATT and CDR2 as SNEGSKA (reference sequence). CDR3 size: 13 residues. The chain's CDR3 is CSALSGGRGAQFF. CDR3 nucleotide sequence: TGCAGTGCCCTTAGCGGGGGGAGGGGCGCGCAGTTCTTC.